The clone carrying this T cell receptor (beta chain) was seen at least ten times. The antigen remains undetermined. This entry is derived from a study of T cells in Graves' hyperthyroidism and ophthalmopathy. Amplification yielded TCR beta CDR3 regions, with RNA transcripts as the source. First-round RT-PCR targeting the TCR CDR3 was performed with the HTBI primer set. MiXCR, run by TCRdb on the multiplex PCR reads, gives a single entry per CDR3 protein. The table has some 700,000 distinct CDR3 sequences, 15% to 20% seen once. The CDR3 runs 13 residues. Germline V gives CDR1 MDHEN, CDR2 SYDVKM. The V gene lost 6 bases and the J gene lost 0 bases, with 8 bases spanning the gap. PBMCs came from 8.5 to 10 ml fresh peripheral blood. Notes on the study in general: Ophthalmopathy, as predicted by the model, came a median 6.5 months after the prediction.

This clonotype originated in a man aged 50-59 years with Graves' hyperthyroidism. The rearrangement joins TRBV28 to TRBJ1-1, with a possible D match to TRBD1 (5 bases). Material for sequencing was blood. For the CDR3, the DNA is TGTGCCAGCAGCTTACAGGTGAACACTGAAGCTTTCTTT. Protein sequence: CASSLQVNTEAFF.